Listed here are 30 T cell receptor beta chains from one sample, sequenced in a study of radiotherapy plus CTLA-4 blockade in lung cancer. TCRdb's copy holds only in-frame clones and misses some; the assay was immunoSEQ multiplex PCR. The sample has approximately 70,000 clones; roughly four fifths are singletons. The sample consisted of peripheral blood, taken from a patient treated with radiotherapy plus ipilimumab. These receptor sequences come from a human donor with non-small cell lung cancer whose response to radiotherapy plus ipilimumab could not be evaluated. Some clones in this sample may be carry-over from other donors' samples.

The chain employs TRBV29-1 and TRBJ1-6; possible D gene TRBD1, 5 bases. Trimming took 4 bases from V and 12 from J, leaving 16 bases between them. CDR1 SQVTM and CDR2 ANQGSEA come from the germline V gene. This CDR3 is 13 amino acids long. The chain's CDR3 is CSVASTDGEPLHF. CDR3 nucleotides: TGCAGCGTTGCTTCGACAGATGGAGAACCCCTCCACTTT.

V is TRBV27 and J is TRBJ2-7; 9 nucleotides agree with TRBD1. Per germline, CDR1 MNHEY and CDR2 SMNVEV (reference sequence). This CDR3 has 15 amino acids. The V segment lost 6 bases and the J segment 3 bases; nucleotides outside the gene matches: 9. The CDR3 sequence: CASSSARTGDYEQYF. The CDR3 DNA reads as TGTGCCAGCAGCTCCGCCCGGACAGGGGACTACGAGCAGTACTTC.

The V call is TRBV4-2, the J call TRBJ2-1, with D tentatively TRBD2 (5 bases). V lost 4 bases to trimming and J lost 0 bases, with 13 bases between them. Per the germline V gene, CDR1 is LGHNA and CDR2 is YNFKEQ. This CDR3 has 16 amino acids. CDR3 in DNA: TGTGCCAGCAGCCGGGGAGCGGAAGACTCCTACAATGAGCAGTTCTTC. It specifies CASSRGAEDSYNEQFF.

The chain has TRBV7-2 and TRBJ1-1, with D unclear. In germline, CDR1 is SGHTA, CDR2 FQGNSA. The CDR3 loop spans 14 amino acids. Trimming stripped 3 bases from V and 3 bases from J, with 11 bases between. CDR3 in amino acids: CASSLEGGYTEAFF. The CDR3 DNA sequence: TGTGCCAGCAGCTTGGAGGGCGGGTACACTGAAGCTTTCTTT.

The V call is TRBV30, the J call TRBJ2-4, with TRBD2 matching 7 bases. Germline V lookup: CDR1 GTSNPN, CDR2 SVGIG (reference sequence). The CDR3 length is 16 residues. V lost 0 bases to trimming and J lost 3 bases; unmatched junction nucleotides: 8. CDR3 in amino acids: CAWSVRGMVDKNIQYF. CDR3 sequence (DNA): TGTGCCTGGAGTGTGCGGGGGATGGTGGACAAAAACATTCAGTACTTC.

The chain links TRBV15 to TRBJ2-7; TRBD1 matches at 8 bases. The V and J ends lost 5 bases and 3 bases, in that order; junction bases with no gene match: 9. This CDR3 region has 15 residues. The germline gives CDR1 LNHNV, CDR2 YYDKDF (reference sequence). CDR3 region: CATSVDRGSGYEQYF. The CDR3 nucleotides are TGTGCCACCAGCGTCGACAGGGGCTCGGGCTACGAGCAGTACTTC. The full variable domain, in which reference TRBV15 and TRBJ2-7 provide the parts outside the CDR3, is DAMVIQNPRYQVTQFGKPVTLSCSQTLNHNVMYWYQQKSSQAPKLLFHYYDKDFNNEADTPDNFQSRRPNTSFCFLDIRSPGLGDTAMYLCATSVDRGSGYEQYFGPGTRLTVT.

The chain recombines TRBV4-1 with TRBJ1-2; 11 bases line up with TRBD1. Germline V gene data show CDR1 as MGHRA and CDR2 as YSYEKL. V trimming: 1 base; J trimming: 3 bases; junction bases outside the gene matches: 4. The length of the CDR3 is 16 residues. In DNA form, the CDR3 reads TGCGCCAGCAGCCAAGGAGGGACAGGGGGTGACTATGGCTACACCTTC. Translation: CASSQGGTGGDYGYTF.

This chain's CDR3 is CASSTGTGEETQYF. CDR3 coding DNA: TGCGCCAGCAGCACTGGGACAGGGGAGGAGACCCAGTACTTC. The gene calls are TRBV5-1 and TRBJ2-5, with 10 bases matching TRBD1. V gave up 4 bases and J gave up 5 bases; unmatched junction bases: 5. The CDR3 has 14 residues. Germline values: CDR1 SGHRS, CDR2 YFSETQ.

This clone was detected once. The J gene is TRBJ2-7, the V gene TRBV4-3; D might be TRBD2 (7 bases). This CDR3 comprises 18 residues. Per the germline V gene, CDR1 is LGHNA and CDR2 is YSLEER. V lost 0 bases, J lost 7 bases, and 25 bases lay in between. This chain's CDR3 is CASSQDYGRRVGGGEQYF. As DNA, the CDR3 is TGCGCCAGCAGCCAAGATTACGGCCGTCGGGTGGGAGGGGGGGAGCAGTACTTC.

The chain employs TRBV5-1 and TRBJ2-1; 12 bases line up with TRBD1. This CDR3 has 16 residues. Trimming took 4 bases from V and 7 from J; bases not matched to a gene: 9. Per the germline V gene, CDR1 is SGHRS and CDR2 is YFSETQ. In nucleotides, the CDR3 is TGCGCCAGCAGCCAGGGACAGGGGGCTGTTTGGAATGAGCAGTTCTTC. It encodes CASSQGQGAVWNEQFF.

The CDR3 sequence: CASSVDTLGLRTQYF. The DNA for the CDR3 is TGTGCCAGCAGCGTAGACACGCTGGGACTGCGTACGCAGTATTTT. The rearrangement joins TRBV9 to TRBJ2-3, with D possibly being TRBD2 (6 bases). Trimming took 0 bases from V and 8 from J, leaving 16 bases between them. From germline, CDR1 is SGDLS and CDR2 YYNGEE. The CDR3 has 15 amino acids.

V gene TRBV9 combines with J gene TRBJ2-5, with 8 bases aligning to TRBD2. Trimming cost V 4 bases and J 5 bases; bases outside gene matches: 10. The CDR3 loop spans 15 amino acids. Germline V CDR1 and CDR2: SGDLS, YYNGEE. CDR3 region: CASSLSGGPGETQYF. The DNA for the CDR3 is TGTGCCAGCAGCCTTTCGGGGGGGCCTGGTGAGACCCAGTACTTC.

V and J are TRBV5-1 and TRBJ2-5; the match to TRBD2 covers 7 bases. CDR3 length: 14 residues. The V gene end was trimmed by 0 bases and the J gene end by 5 bases; junction bases not matched to a gene: 4. Germline CDR1 is SGHRS and CDR2 is YFSETQ. The CDR3 protein is CASSLASGFETQYF. The CDR3 coding sequence is TGCGCCAGCAGCTTGGCTAGCGGTTTTGAGACCCAGTACTTC.

The chain joins TRBV28 to TRBJ2-5; the match to TRBD2 covers 15 bases. The CDR3 is 18 residues long. Losses at the gene ends were 4 bases for V and 1 base for J; bases not matched to a gene: 7. In germline, CDR1 is MDHEN, CDR2 SYDVKM. The CDR3 loop is CASSSPGLAGGIQETQYF. CDR3 coding DNA: TGTGCCAGCAGTTCGCCGGGACTAGCGGGGGGAATCCAAGAGACCCAGTACTTC. Full variable domain (rest looked up from reference TRBV28 and TRBJ2-5): DVKVTQSSRYLVKRTGEKVFLECVQDMDHENMFWYRQDPGLGLRLIYFSYDVKMKEKGDIPEGYSVSREKKERFSLILESASTNQTSMYLCASSSPGLAGGIQETQYFGPGTRLLVL.

V gene TRBV9 combines with J gene TRBJ2-3; TRBD2 might be the D (6 bases). Germline V gene lookup returns CDR1 SGDLS and CDR2 YYNGEE. V lost 1 base, J lost 5 bases, and 14 bases lay in between. The CDR3 is 15 residues long. The CDR3 reads CASSVQTRIGDTQYF. Written as DNA, the CDR3 is TGTGCCAGCAGCGTACAGACTAGAATAGGAGATACGCAGTATTTT.

The chain carries TRBV5-1 and TRBJ1-2, with a weak D call TRBD1 (6 bases). Germline V gene lookup returns CDR1 SGHRS and CDR2 YFSETQ. Trimming shortened V by 2 bases and J by 3 bases, and 8 bases separated the two germline ends. The CDR3 has 13 amino acids. CDR3 in amino acids: CASSLKGDYGYTF. CDR3 nucleotide sequence: TGCGCCAGCAGCTTAAAGGGGGACTATGGCTACACCTTC.

The chain is built from TRBV4-3 and TRBJ1-2, with D perhaps TRBD1 (6 bases). The germline V and J ends were trimmed by 0 bases and 4 bases, with 9 bases remaining between them. Germline V gene lookup returns CDR1 LGHNA and CDR2 YSLEER. The CDR3 loop spans 14 amino acids. The CDR3: CASSQEGGAYGYTF. As DNA, the CDR3 is TGCGCCAGCAGCCAAGAAGGGGGAGCCTATGGCTACACCTTC.

The chain carries TRBV7-9 and TRBJ2-3, with a possible D match to TRBD2 (6 bases). In germline, CDR1 is SEHNR, CDR2 FQNEAQ (reference sequence). Trimming cost V 2 bases and J 6 bases, with 12 bases left between them. CDR3 length: 14 residues. In nucleotides, the CDR3 is TGTGCCAGCAGCTTAATGGGCGGGGTGGATACGCAGTATTTT. Encoded protein: CASSLMGGVDTQYF.

V is TRBV7-3 and J is TRBJ2-7, with a tentative D call TRBD2 (6 bases). V was cut by 4 bases and J by 2 bases, with 9 bases left in between. Germline V lookup: CDR1 SGHTA, CDR2 FQGTGA. The CDR3 runs to 13 residues. The CDR3 DNA follows: TGTGCCAGCAGCTCCGGGACTCCCTACGAGCAGTACTTC. It is translated as CASSSGTPYEQYF.

The chain couples TRBV5-1 to TRBJ2-7; 10 bases map to TRBD1. CDR1 is SGHRS, CDR2 YFSETQ, per germline. V lost 3 bases to trimming and J lost 6 bases; unmatched junction nucleotides: 12. This CDR3 comprises 16 residues. In DNA, the CDR3 is TGCGCCAGCAGCTCTAACCCAGGGACAGGGGTTGGCGAGCAGTACTTC. Translating it yields CASSSNPGTGVGEQYF.

The chain has TRBV27 and TRBJ2-7, with TRBD2 matching 10 bases. V dropped 3 bases and J dropped 3; count of bases not matched to a gene: 11. This CDR3 spans 17 amino acids. CDR1 is MNHEY, CDR2 SMNVEV, per germline (reference sequence). The CDR3 DNA follows: TGTGCCAGCAGTTTGGCCACCGGGACTAGCGTGATCTACGAGCAGTACTTC. Protein product: CASSLATGTSVIYEQYF.

The J gene is TRBJ1-2, the V gene TRBV5-6, with 8 bases aligning to TRBD1. Germline values: CDR1 SGHDT, CDR2 YYEEEE. The CDR3 extends over 15 amino acids. Trimming cost V 0 bases and J 7 bases; bases outside gene matches: 8. The CDR3 reads CASSLGVLDRAGYTF. Here the CDR3 DNA reads TGTGCCAGCAGCTTGGGGGTTCTGGACAGGGCTGGCTACACCTTC.

The rearrangement joins TRBV4-1 to TRBJ1-3; 11 bases match TRBD1. With V trimmed by 4 bases and J by 4 bases, 9 bases remained unmatched. This CDR3 comprises 17 residues. Germline lookup yields CDR1 MGHRA and CDR2 YSYEKL. The CDR3 nucleotides are TGCGCCAGCAGCCTCCCCGTGGACAGGGGGCAAGGAAACACCATATATTTT. Translation: CASSLPVDRGQGNTIYF.

This rearrangement joins TRBV5-1 to TRBJ1-5, with 7 bases lining up with TRBD1. The CDR3 runs 14 residues. Germline V CDR1 and CDR2: SGHRS, YFSETQ. With V trimmed by 0 bases and J by 5 bases, 2 bases remained unmatched. The CDR3 DNA reads TGCGCCAGCAGCTTGGCTACAGGGGATCAGCCCCAGCATTTT. It specifies CASSLATGDQPQHF.

The J gene is TRBJ1-2, the V gene TRBV10-3, with a tentative D call TRBD1 (6 bases). The CDR3 length is 13 residues. Germline loops: CDR1 ENHRY, CDR2 SYGVKD. Trimming took off 6 bases at V and 2 bases at J, with 10 bases between the two ends. CDR3 sequence reads: CAIRMTGNYGYTF. Here the CDR3 DNA reads TGTGCCATCAGAATGACAGGCAACTATGGCTACACCTTC.

This clone came up a few times. The chain is built from TRBV10-3 and TRBJ1-5, with a tentative D call TRBD1 (5 bases). Deletions cut 6 bases from V and 5 bases from J, with 11 bases between. The CDR3 totals 13 residues. Germline lookup yields CDR1 ENHRY and CDR2 SYGVKD. This chain's CDR3 is CAIRDTSDQPQHF. The CDR3, as DNA: TGTGCCATCAGGGACACCTCTGATCAGCCCCAGCATTTT.

This chain joins TRBV28 and TRBJ1-1, with TRBD1 identical over 8 bases. The CDR3 totals 12 residues. Germline-derived CDR1 and CDR2 are MDHEN and SYDVKM. V lost 5 bases, J lost 10 bases, and 6 bases stayed unmatched. Here the CDR3 DNA reads TGTGCCAGCAGTGGGGACAGGAGGGGAGCTTTCTTT. Protein sequence: CASSGDRRGAFF. Combining the CDR3 with reference TRBV28 and TRBJ1-1 gives the whole variable domain DVKVTQSSRYLVKRTGEKVFLECVQDMDHENMFWYRQDPGLGLRLIYFSYDVKMKEKGDIPEGYSVSREKKERFSLILESASTNQTSMYLCASSGDRRGAFFGQGTRLTVV.

The chain uses TRBV7-8 and TRBJ2-3; TRBD2 aligns across 7 bases. J was trimmed by 0 bases and V by 2 bases; bases with no gene match: 8. Germline-derived CDR1 and CDR2 are SGHVS and FQNEAQ. This CDR3 has 17 residues. CDR3 nucleotides: TGTGCCAGCAGCTTACGGCCTAGCGGAGCTAGCACAGATACGCAGTATTTT. Residues: CASSLRPSGASTDTQYF.

Concerning this clone itself: This CDR3 is also generated by other DNA sequences in the sample. The chain employs TRBV2 and TRBJ1-6; a possible D gene is TRBD1 (6 bases). Germline V CDR1 and CDR2: SNHLY, FYNNEI. This CDR3 contains 14 residues. V lost 7 bases, J lost 13 bases, and 20 bases lay in between. The CDR3 DNA reads TGTGCCAGCAAGACCTTGGCAGGGGCTTCCCCCCTCCACTTT. Residues: CASKTLAGASPLHF.

V gene TRBV6-1 combines with J gene TRBJ1-1; TRBD1 is a possible D gene (5 bases). The ends were cut back, 5 bases at V and 1 base at J, with 8 bases in the middle. This CDR3 is built from 13 residues. The germline V gene has CDR1 MNHNS and CDR2 SASEGT. The CDR3 loop is CASSRTSNTEAFF. CDR3 sequence (DNA): TGTGCCAGCAGTAGGACATCGAACACTGAAGCTTTCTTT.